Presented here are 25 T cell receptor beta chains from one specimen sequenced in a study of neurological immune-mediated disorders. TCRdb redid the calling of the 5' RACE reads with MiXCR, one entry per CDR3 protein. Counted here are 55,000 to 85,000 distinct CDR3 sequences, 2.5% to 4% occurring once; the ten biggest clones make up around 5.2%. The specimen was PBMCs. These receptors were taken from a woman aged 45 to 65 with multiple sclerosis.

At least ten counts were recorded for this clonotype. The rearrangement uses TRBV7-9 and TRBJ2-5, with TRBD2 matching 7 bases. The CDR3 has 18 amino acids. V was pared by 5 bases and J by 0 bases, with 15 bases of the junction left unmatched. Germline V CDR1 and CDR2: SEHNR, FQNEAQ (reference sequence). The CDR3 spells CASSPGISGDQYQETQYF. The CDR3 DNA follows: TGTGCCAGCAGCCCCGGTATCAGCGGGGACCAGTACCAAGAGACCCAGTACTTC.

This clonotype was observed many times. The chain links TRBV9 to TRBJ2-2; D is unresolved. The CDR3 consists of 15 residues. Trimming cost V 4 bases and J 6 bases, with 16 bases left between them. Germline CDR1 SGDLS, CDR2 YYNGEE. DNA for the CDR3: TGTGCCAGCAGCTCTCAAATTACGGGTGCCGGGGAGCTGTTTTTT. Protein: CASSSQITGAGELFF.

This clonotype was seen many times. The chain recombines TRBV7-9 with TRBJ2-3; the D is unclear. The ends were cut back, 1 base at V and 1 base at J, with 3 bases in the middle. The CDR3 runs to 13 residues. Germline V gives CDR1 SEHNR, CDR2 FQNEAQ (reference sequence). CDR3 DNA: TGTGCCAGCAGCTTAGACGGCACAGATACGCAGTATTTT. Protein: CASSLDGTDTQYF.

There are a few counts of this clonotype. The genes are TRBV19 and TRBJ1-2; D is ambiguous. This CDR3 comprises 13 residues. Trimming stripped 0 bases from V and 6 bases from J, with 8 bases between. Germline-derived CDR1 and CDR2 are LNHDA and SQIVND (reference sequence). This chain's CDR3 is CASSIDMEDGYTF. The DNA for the CDR3 is TGTGCCAGTAGTATAGATATGGAGGATGGCTACACCTTC. Looking up the rest from reference TRBV19 and TRBJ1-2 gives the full variable domain: DGGITQSPKYLFRKEGQNVTLSCEQNLNHDAMYWYRQDPGQGLRLIYYSQIVNDFQKGDIAEGYSVSREKKESFPLTVTSAQKNPTAFYLCASSIDMEDGYTFGSGTRLTVV.

This clonotype was observed many times. CDR3 nucleotide sequence: TGTGCCAGCAGCGGGGAAGCTAGCACAGATACGCAGTATTTT. Amino acids: CASSGEASTDTQYF. V usage is TRBV9 and J usage is TRBJ2-3; D unclear. This CDR3 comprises 14 residues. Germline V lookup: CDR1 SGDLS, CDR2 YYNGEE. Between the trimmed V and J ends, which lost 3 bases and 0 bases, there was a span of 8 bases.

This clonotype was recorded at least ten times. The chain combines TRBV11-3 with TRBJ2-1; the D is unclear. The CDR3 spans 17 residues. The V end lost 0 bases, the J end lost 2 bases, and 14 bases lay between the germline ends. Germline V gives CDR1 SGHNT, CDR2 YENEEA. The CDR3 DNA reads TGTGCCAGCAGCTTAGAGGCTCGCCGTGGCGCCTACAATGAGCAGTTCTTC. It specifies CASSLEARRGAYNEQFF.

The V gene is TRBV7-3, the J gene TRBJ1-4; D remains unclear. Trimming left V 6 bases short and J 3 bases short, with 14 bases between. The CDR3 covers 15 residues. Germline values: CDR1 SGHTA, CDR2 FQGTGA. In DNA, the CDR3 is TGTGCCAGCAGGCCCACCGGGAACTCTAATGAAAAACTGTTTTTT. As protein: CASRPTGNSNEKLFF. The full variable domain, its missing parts supplied by reference TRBV7-3 and TRBJ1-4, is GAGVSQTPSNKVTEKGKYVELRCDPISGHTALYWYRQSLGQGPEFLIYFQGTGAADDSGLPNDRFFAVRPEGSVSTLKIQRTERGDSAVYLCASRPTGNSNEKLFFGSGTQLSVL.

This clonotype was detected many times. This chain connects TRBV20-1 to TRBJ1-5; tentative D call: TRBD1 (5 bases). Germline V gene lookup returns CDR1 DFQATT and CDR2 SNEGSKA (reference sequence). V was pared by 7 bases and J by 4 bases, with 17 bases between. The length of the CDR3 is 14 residues. The CDR3 here is CSVSQGLGNQPQHF. Here the CDR3 DNA reads TGCAGTGTAAGTCAGGGTTTGGGGAATCAGCCCCAGCATTTT.

A word on this clonotype: The junction does not match germline at one end; this may be a read error. The chain combines TRBV9 with TRBJ2-5; 11 nucleotides line up with TRBD2. CDR3 length equals 15 residues. Germline V gene sequence: CDR1 SGDLS, CDR2 YYNGEE. The CDR3 DNA reads as TGTGTCAGCAGCCACGGGACTAGCGGAGCGGGGACCCAGTACTTC. Protein sequence: CVSSHGTSGAGTQYF.

This clonotype was detected ten times or more. The J gene is TRBJ1-6, the V gene TRBV18; TRBD1 matches 8 bases. V shed 3 bases and J 10 bases; nucleotides not matched to a gene: 5. The germline V gene has CDR1 KGHSH and CDR2 LQKENI. This CDR3 has 14 residues. The CDR3 coding sequence is TGTGCCAGCTCACCGACAGGGGAGTACTCACCCCTCCACTTT. Its protein product is CASSPTGEYSPLHF.

This clonotype was recorded many times. This chain joins TRBV29-1 and TRBJ2-5; TRBD2 aligns across 7 bases. Trimming took 4 bases from V and 5 from J; bases not matched to a gene: 4. CDR3 length equals 12 residues. Per germline, CDR1 SQVTM and CDR2 ANQGSEA. The CDR3 loop is CSVGEGRETQYF. The CDR3 DNA is TGCAGCGTTGGGGAGGGACGGGAGACCCAGTACTTC.

This clonotype was recorded at least ten times. V usage is TRBV20-1 and J usage is TRBJ1-5; D might be TRBD1 (6 bases). Trimming cost V 3 bases and J 6 bases, with 12 bases left between them. The germline V gene has CDR1 DFQATT and CDR2 SNEGSKA (reference sequence). The length of the CDR3 is 13 residues. CDR3 sequence (DNA): TGCAGTGCTAGGACAGGAACACTTCAGCCCCAGCATTTT. The encoded protein is CSARTGTLQPQHF.

V is TRBV4-2 and J is TRBJ2-7; 9 bases match TRBD2. The germline V gene encodes CDR1 LGHNA and CDR2 YNFKEQ. Trimming at V came to 0 bases and at J to 6 bases, leaving 6 bases not matched to a gene. CDR3 length equals 15 residues. The CDR3 reads CASSQERGLAFEQYF. The DNA for the CDR3 is TGTGCCAGCAGCCAAGAGCGGGGACTAGCCTTCGAGCAGTACTTC.

The table lists this clonotype with many counts. The CDR3 is CASSLFGDTEAFF. CDR3 bases: TGTGCCAGCAGCTTATTTGGTGACACTGAAGCTTTCTTT. V usage is TRBV7-9 and J usage is TRBJ1-1; D is undetermined. The germline V and J ends were trimmed by 2 bases and 3 bases, with 7 bases remaining between them. CDR1 is SEHNR and CDR2 is FQNEAQ in the germline V gene (reference sequence). The length of the CDR3 is 13 residues.

Notes on this clonotype: This may come from a read error, since a much larger clone is one base off. The rearrangement uses TRBV7-2 and TRBJ1-2; unclear D gene. Germline CDR1 reads SGHTA; CDR2 reads FQGNSA. The CDR3 is 14 residues long. V shed 1 base and J shed 1 base, with 7 bases lying between them. The DNA for the CDR3 is TGTGCCAGCAGCTTAGGAATGATTAACTATGGCTACACCTTC. Translation: CASSLGMINYGYTF.

The table lists this clonotype with many counts. This chain links TRBV18 with TRBJ1-5; 7 nucleotides line up with TRBD1. Per germline, CDR1 KGHSH and CDR2 LQKENI. V shed 0 bases and J 2 bases; nucleotides not matched to a gene: 7. The CDR3 consists of 17 residues. CDR3 in amino acids: CASSPPGQSGGNQPQHF. CDR3 nucleotides: TGTGCCAGCTCACCACCGGGACAGTCTGGGGGCAATCAGCCCCAGCATTTT.

This clonotype was counted ten times or more. V and J are TRBV7-9 and TRBJ2-7; tentatively, D is TRBD1 (7 bases). Between the trimmed V and J ends, which lost 10 bases and 4 bases, there was a span of 17 bases. The CDR3 loop spans 13 amino acids. Germline CDR1 is SEHNR and CDR2 is FQNEAQ (reference sequence). The CDR3 DNA reads as TGTGCCACCACCGGGGGACAGCATTACGAGCAGTACTTC. Residues: CATTGGQHYEQYF.

This clonotype was seen many times. CDR3 coding DNA: TGCGCCAGCAGCTTGGCAGCGGGAGGAGATACGCAGTATTTT. Translating it yields CASSLAAGGDTQYF. The chain recombines TRBV5-1 with TRBJ2-3; 9 bases line up with TRBD2. The CDR3 is made up of 14 amino acids. The V and J ends lost 0 bases and 5 bases, in that order; junction bases with no gene match: 1. Germline V gene data show CDR1 as SGHRS and CDR2 as YFSETQ.

In this sample, this clonotype turned up many times. This chain links TRBV28 with TRBJ2-5, with D perhaps assigned TRBD1 or TRBD2 (5 bases each). Germline CDR1 and CDR2: MDHEN and SYDVKM. This CDR3 region has 16 residues. The V end was cut by 5 bases, the J end by 0 bases, with 16 bases between. CDR3 protein: CASSANVRGHQETQYF. The CDR3, as DNA: TGTGCCAGCAGTGCGAATGTCCGGGGCCACCAAGAGACCCAGTACTTC.

This clonotype was seen repeatedly, ten times or more. The chain employs TRBV5-6 and TRBJ2-1; 12 bases are a match to TRBD2. This CDR3 has 19 amino acids. Germline V gives CDR1 SGHDT, CDR2 YYEEEE. Unmatched junction bases numbered 17, after V lost 2 bases and J lost 8 bases. The CDR3 bases are TGTGCCAGCAGCTTTCTCCTAGCGGGAGGGCCCGGGGCTAGGTATGAGCAGTTCTTC. It encodes CASSFLLAGGPGARYEQFF.

This clonotype has ten or more counts. The chain links TRBV6-2 or TRBV6-3 to TRBJ2-5; no clear D gene. The V end lost 2 bases, the J end lost 5 bases, and 12 bases lay between the germline ends. This CDR3 comprises 14 residues. Germline V lookup: CDR1 MNHEY, CDR2 SVGEGT. CDR3 nucleotides: TGTGCCAGCAGTTACGGTAGGGTCGTCGAGACCCAGTACTTC. Translation: CASSYGRVVETQYF.

This clonotype was counted at least ten times. The chain joins TRBV20-1 to TRBJ2-1; D is ambiguous. Germline CDR1 reads DFQATT; CDR2 reads SNEGSKA (reference sequence). Trimming pared 1 base from V and 10 bases from J, leaving 8 bases between. The length of the CDR3 is 11 residues. The CDR3 spells CSARALEEQFF. The CDR3 nucleotides are TGCAGTGCTAGAGCCCTGGAAGAGCAGTTCTTC.

This clonotype came up many times. The V and J genes are TRBV5-1 and TRBJ2-1; D might be TRBD2 (5 bases). CDR1 and CDR2 (germline): SGHRS, YFSETQ. Trimming removed 2 bases at V and 1 base at J, with 10 bases between. CDR3 length equals 15 residues. CDR3 residues: CASSFGGGSYNEQFF. In DNA form, the CDR3 reads TGCGCCAGCAGCTTTGGAGGTGGGTCCTACAATGAGCAGTTCTTC.

This clonotype was seen repeatedly, ten times or more. The chain links TRBV4-3 to TRBJ1-4, with no clear D. Trimming cost V 4 bases and J 8 bases, with 11 bases left between them. The CDR3 consists of 13 residues. The germline CDR1 and CDR2 sequences are LGHNA and YSLEER. The CDR3 bases are TGCGCCAGCAGCCTCTCTCTGGGGGAAAAACTGTTTTTT. This sequence encodes CASSLSLGEKLFF.

This clonotype was seen many times. The chain has TRBV11-2 and TRBJ1-1; no firm D call. There are 14 residues in the CDR3. Germline V lookup: CDR1 SGHAT, CDR2 FQNNGV. Trimming left V 1 base short and J 0 bases short, with 6 bases between. Here the CDR3 reads CASSLGGMNTEAFF. CDR3 DNA sequence: TGTGCCAGCAGCTTAGGTGGGATGAACACTGAAGCTTTCTTT.